This T cell receptor beta chain was captured by sequencing in a study of breast tumors, draining lymph nodes, adjacent tissues. The CDR3 length is 16 residues. The germline gives CDR1 SGHKS, CDR2 YYEKEE (reference sequence). V shed 0 bases, J shed 8 bases, and the junction held 8 bases outside the gene matches. Study-wide points: Compared with lymph nodes, tumors were less diverse; compared with nontumor tissue, more. Compared with basal-like, luminal-like tumors shared significantly more repertoire with nontumor tissue. The lymph node origin of tumor T cells was framed as consistent with a hypothesis, not demonstrated.

This clonotype was detected a few times. Its specificity is unknown. TCRdb analysed the multiplex PCR reads with MiXCR anew, one entry per CDR3 protein. Of about 15,000 distinct CDR3 sequences in the sample, around 50% were seen once. The chain uses TRBV5-5 and TRBJ1-2; 12 nucleotides align to TRBD1. This sequence originates from a female donor with breast cancer. Some clones in this sample may be carry-over from other donors' samples. Sequencing was carried out using tumor-adjacent breast tissue. The CDR3 protein is CASSLEFLGQGAGYTF. In DNA form, the CDR3 reads TGTGCCAGCAGCTTGGAATTTTTGGGACAGGGGGCAGGCTACACCTTC. Full variable domain (missing parts from reference TRBV5-5 and TRBJ1-2): DAGVTQSPTHLIKTRGQQVTLRCSPISGHKSVSWYQQVLGQGPQFIFQYYEKEERGRGNFPDRFSARQFPNYSSELNVNALLLGDSALYLCASSLEFLGQGAGYTFGSGTRLTVV.